This paragraph reports one TCR beta chain. V was trimmed by 5 bases and J by 10 bases, leaving 14 bases between them. Germline CDR1 is SGHTA and CDR2 is FQGNSA. CDR3 size: 12 residues. The data were taken from a study of patients and donors after allogeneic stem cell transplantation. MiXCR, applied by TCRdb to the RT-PCR reads, yields one record per CDR3 protein. Of about 110,000 distinct CDR3 sequences listed, 35% to 45% are singletons. The TCR was taken from a human donor who was either an allogeneic HSCT recipient or a stem cell or donor lymphocyte infusion donor (not recorded which). It is not recorded whose cells these are; they may come from a transplant donor. Source material: blood, either unsorted or a sorted T cell fraction (not recorded which). This chain uses TRBV7-2 with TRBJ1-1; perhaps TRBD1 as D (6 bases). CDR3 in amino acids: CASSPLQGRAFF. CDR3 in DNA: TGTGCCAGCAGCCCGCTACAGGGTAGAGCTTTCTTT. Full variable domain (rest looked up from reference TRBV7-2 and TRBJ1-1): GAGVSQSPSNKVTEKGKDVELRCDPISGHTALYWYRQSLGQGLEFLIYFQGNSAPDKSGLPSDRFSAERTGGSVSTLTIQRTQQEDSAVYLCASSPLQGRAFFGQGTRLTVV.